The rows below give T cell receptor beta chains drawn from one sample of a study of identical twins' blood T cells. TCRdb itself ran the 5' RACE reads through MiXCR, one entry per CDR3 protein. The sample comprises roughly 380,000 distinct CDR3 sequences, over 25% of which are singletons, and around 5.6% rests with the top ten. Material for sequencing was PBMCs. These receptors came from a woman between 18 and 55 years old in good health. Each CDR3 is given with its conserved first and last residue. D genes are given only for firm matches. Some rows have no size entry. The others give once, few or many, or a class for an expanded clone.

j_call | v_call | d_call | clone_size | cdr3_nt | cdr3_aa
TRBJ1-4 | TRBV4-3 | NA | few | TGCGCCAGCAGCCAAGATAGGGCCAATCGTGAAAAACTGTTTTTT | CASSQDRANREKLFF
TRBJ2-7 | TRBV20-1 | NA | few | TGCAGTGCTAGTGACCGGGCCGGCTACGAGCAGTACTTC | CSASDRAGYEQYF
TRBJ2-3 | TRBV7-2 | NA | NA | TGTGCCAGCAGCTTATTCCCCAGCGGGACAGATACGCAGTATTTT | CASSLFPSGTDTQYF
TRBJ2-4 | TRBV21-1 | NA | NA | TGTGCCAGCGGTAGTAGGGACAGCAAAAACATTCAGTACTTC | CASGSRDSKNIQYF
TRBJ2-1 | TRBV9 | TRBD1 | NA | TGTGCCAGCAGCGAACAGGGGGATATTGATGAGCAGTTCTTC | CASSEQGDIDEQFF
TRBJ1-3 | TRBV9 | NA | NA | TGTTCCAGCAGCGTAGAAGTCTCTGGAAACACCATATATTTT | CSSSVEVSGNTIYF
TRBJ1-2 | TRBV29-1 | TRBD1 | NA | TGCAGCGTCCCCGGACAGGGGAGATTGTATGGCTACACCTTC | CSVPGQGRLYGYTF
TRBJ2-7 | TRBV20-1 | NA | few | TGCAGTGCAACTCCGACTGCCTCCTACGAGCAGTACTTC | CSATPTASYEQYF
TRBJ1-2 | TRBV4-3 | TRBD1 | NA | TGCGCCAGCAGCCAAAAAGGGACAGGAAACTATGGCTACACCTTC | CASSQKGTGNYGYTF
TRBJ1-5 | TRBV29-1 | NA | NA | TGCAGCGTTGACAGGGGAGAGGGTCAGCCCCAGCATTTT | CSVDRGEGQPQHF
TRBJ1-2 | TRBV10-3 | TRBD1 | NA | TGTGCCATCCGACAACAGGGGGCTTTATATGGCTACACCTTC | CAIRQQGALYGYTF
TRBJ2-5 | TRBV20-1 | TRBD1 | once | TGCAGTGCTAGAGCCCTGACAGGGGAAGAGACCCAGTACTTC | CSARALTGEETQYF
TRBJ1-5 | TRBV20-1 | NA | few | TGCAGTGCTAGAGACAGTGGGGGCCTAGGGGTAGCCCAGCATTTT | CSARDSGGLGVAQHF
TRBJ1-1 | TRBV29-1 | NA | few | TGCAGCGTGAATAGGAACACTGAAGCTTTCTTT | CSVNRNTEAFF
TRBJ1-1 | TRBV7-9 | NA | NA | TGTGCCAGCAGCTGGTCGGGAACACAGGGCCTAATTGGAGCTTTCTTT | CASSWSGTQGLIGAFF
TRBJ2-3 | TRBV6-5 | NA | NA | TGTGCCAGCAGTTACTCGTCAGGGGCCGATACGCAGTATTTT | CASSYSSGADTQYF
TRBJ1-1 | TRBV20-1 | NA | once | TGCAGTGCTAGAGATGGTGCGGTCGTCGCTGAAGCTTTCTTT | CSARDGAVVAEAFF
TRBJ2-3 | TRBV2 | NA | few | TGTGCCAGCAGTGAGGGGCCGATTACGCAGTATTTT | CASSEGPITQYF
TRBJ2-6 | TRBV6-6 | NA | many | TGTGCCAGCAGTTACGCTACTGGGGCCAACGTCCTGACTTTC | CASSYATGANVLTF
TRBJ2-1 | TRBV18 | NA | NA | TGTGCCAGCTCACCACCAGGAAGTGGATACAATGAGCAGTTCTTC | CASSPPGSGYNEQFF
TRBJ1-5 | TRBV3-1 | NA | many | TGTGCCAGCAGCCAAGATAGCAATCAGCCCCAGCATTTT | CASSQDSNQPQHF
TRBJ2-7 | TRBV20-1 | TRBD2 | NA | TGCAGTGCTAGAAGCCTAGCGGGAGGGCCCGTGAAGCAGTACTTC | CSARSLAGGPVKQYF
TRBJ2-2 | TRBV10-1 | NA | NA | TGCGCCAGCAGTGAAGGCAGATACACCGGGGAGCTGTTTTTT | CASSEGRYTGELFF
TRBJ2-2 | TRBV6-4 | TRBD1 | medium-sized | TGTGCCAGCAGTGACATAGGGGGCTCGGACACCGGGGAGCTGTTTTTT | CASSDIGGSDTGELFF
TRBJ1-5 | TRBV20-1 | TRBD1 | few | TGCAGTGCTAGAGACCCCCGACAGGGGTCCCAGCATTTT | CSARDPRQGSQHF
TRBJ1-2 | TRBV10-2 | TRBD1 | NA | TGCGCCAGCAGAAGGACAGGGGGGTTTGATAACTATGGCTACACCTTC | CASRRTGGFDNYGYTF
TRBJ1-1 | TRBV20-1 | NA | NA | TGCAGTGCTATAGTAAGCACTGAAGCTTTCTTT | CSAIVSTEAFF
TRBJ2-3 | TRBV20-1 | NA | NA | TGCAGTGCTAGAGATCAGCCAGATACGCAGTATTTT | CSARDQPDTQYF
TRBJ2-3 | TRBV20-1 | NA | NA | TGCAGTGCTAGAGAGTATAGGGGACGGGATACGCAGTATTTT | CSAREYRGRDTQYF
TRBJ1-3 | TRBV2 | NA | NA | TGTGCCAGCAGTGTTACAGCCTCTGGAAACACCATATATTTT | CASSVTASGNTIYF
TRBJ1-4 | TRBV20-1 | NA | many | TGCAGTGCCCCACAGGGCCTGAATGAAAAACTGTTTTTT | CSAPQGLNEKLFF
TRBJ1-1 | TRBV9 | NA | few | TGTGCCAGCAGCGCCCGGGGCCTGAACACTGAAGCTTTCTTT | CASSARGLNTEAFF
TRBJ2-5 | TRBV28 | NA | NA | TGTGCCAGCAGTTCTCCGGTGGCGGGATGGGAGACCCGGTACTTC | CASSSPVAGWETRYF
TRBJ2-2 | TRBV29-1 | TRBD1 | NA | TGCAGCGCCAGGACAGGACAGACCGGGGAGCTGTTTTTT | CSARTGQTGELFF
TRBJ1-4 | TRBV5-6 | NA | NA | TGTGCCAGCAGCTTGGGGCAGGGCTCAACTAATGAAAAACTGTTTTTT | CASSLGQGSTNEKLFF
TRBJ1-2 | TRBV7-2 | NA | few | TGTGCCAGCAGCTTATTAAGGGCCAGATATGGCTACACCTTC | CASSLLRARYGYTF
TRBJ1-1 | TRBV20-1 | NA | NA | TGCAGTGCTAGACCAGGGGTGAGCACTGAAGCTTTCTTT | CSARPGVSTEAFF
TRBJ1-1 | TRBV20-1 | NA | many | TGCAGTGCTAGAGATATCCACGCAGGGGACACTGAAGCTTTCTTT | CSARDIHAGDTEAFF
TRBJ2-2 | TRBV6-5 | TRBD2 | NA | TGTGCCAGCAGTTACCAGGTGCTAGCGGGAGACACCGGGGAGCTGTTTTTT | CASSYQVLAGDTGELFF
TRBJ2-3 | TRBV9 | NA | many | TGTGCCAGCAGCGTAGAGACAGATACGCAGTATTTT | CASSVETDTQYF